This T cell receptor beta chain originates from a study of molecular identifiers for immune sequencing clone quantification. This clonotype was detected ten times or more. Sorting defined naive CD8 T cells as CD8+CD4-CCR7+CD45RA+. As previously described, bulk TCR libraries were made using listed TCR primers. TCRdb itself ran the PCR reads through MiXCR, one entry per CDR3 protein. The data hold a few hundred thousand distinct CDR3 sequences, with roughly 23% observed a single time. CDR3 size: 12 residues. Trimming pared 2 bases from V and 5 bases from J, leaving 9 bases between. Germline CDR1 is SQVTM and CDR2 is ANQGSEA.

Sample: naive CD8+ T cells from blood, with Jurkat cell RNA spiked in. Stated subset: FACS-sorted CD8+CD4-CCR7+CD45RA+ naive T cells. This receptor was obtained from a human donor in good health. Some libraries in this study had Jurkat cell RNA spiked in. J is TRBJ1-1 and V is TRBV29-1; no firm D call. CDR3 DNA: TGCAGCGTTGAATTGTCTTGGACTGAAGCTTTCTTT. This gives the protein CSVELSWTEAFF.